The 4 T cell receptor beta chains given below trace back to one sample, sequenced in a study of blood T cell repertoires in COVID-19. Clones were read by immunoSEQ multiplex PCR, and TCRdb kept only the in-frame ones, dropping some. The sample records about 250,000 clones, approximately 85% being singletons. The specimen sequenced was PBMCs or T cells enriched from blood (not recorded which). These receptors were obtained from a woman aged 50 to 60 with acute COVID-19.

This rearrangement joins TRBV19 to TRBJ1-5, with D unresolved. This CDR3 has 15 amino acids. Germline lookup yields CDR1 LNHDA and CDR2 SQIVND (reference sequence). V lost 0 bases and J lost 2, with 8 bases in between. The CDR3 protein is CASSIDGEGNQPQHF. DNA of the CDR3: TGTGCCAGTAGTATAGATGGGGAGGGCAATCAGCCCCAGCATTTT.

V is TRBV5-1 and J is TRBJ2-5; 10 bases fit TRBD2. The CDR3 totals 16 residues. Per germline, CDR1 SGHRS and CDR2 YFSETQ. The V segment lost 2 bases and the J segment 5 bases; nucleotides outside the gene matches: 9. CDR3 amino acids: CASSFASGGPEETQYF. The CDR3 region has the DNA TGCGCCAGCAGCTTCGCTAGCGGGGGACCGGAGGAGACCCAGTACTTC.

The chain has TRBV29-1 and TRBJ2-3, with unresolved D. In germline, CDR1 is SQVTM, CDR2 ANQGSEA. V gave up 3 bases and J gave up 4 bases, with 5 bases separating them. The CDR3 extends over 11 amino acids. CDR3 sequence (DNA): TGCAGCGTTGATCGGGCAGATACGCAGTATTTT. This sequence encodes CSVDRADTQYF.

The chain carries TRBV11-2 and TRBJ2-1; 10 nucleotides agree with TRBD2. CDR1 is SGHAT, CDR2 FQNNGV, per germline. This CDR3 contains 15 residues. Germline trimming cut 5 bases from V and 2 bases from J; bases unmatched to any gene: 3. The CDR3 loop is CASSLSGGAYNEQFF. The CDR3 region has the DNA TGTGCCAGCAGCCTAAGCGGGGGGGCCTACAATGAGCAGTTCTTC.